These 20 T cell receptor beta chains share one sample of origin, sequenced in a study of cytomegalovirus exposure and HLA in healthy donors. Primers for the PCR totalled 60 Vbeta and 13 Jbeta. Profiling relied on immunoSEQ multiplex PCR, and the TCRdb table lists in-frame clones only, not all of them. The sample includes 95,000 to 110,000 clones, more than 70% seen only once; the top ten take roughly 2.1%. The sequencing sample was made of PBMCs. Source of these receptors: a man younger than 35 in good health and CMV-seronegative.

This clone showed up just a few times. The chain has TRBV13 and TRBJ2-7, with 7 nucleotides matching TRBD1. J was trimmed by 2 bases and V by 5 bases; bases with no gene match: 6. Germline V CDR1 and CDR2: PRHDT, FYEKMQ (reference sequence). This CDR3 is 14 amino acids long. CDR3 sequence: CASSRGTAAYEQYF. CDR3 sequence (DNA): TGTGCCAGCAGCCGTGGGACAGCCGCCTACGAGCAGTACTTC.

This rearrangement joins TRBV7-6 to TRBJ2-7; tentative D call: TRBD1 (6 bases). V shed 0 bases and J shed 1 base, with 7 bases lying between them. Germline V gives CDR1 SGHVS, CDR2 FNYEAQ. This CDR3 region has 14 residues. The CDR3 DNA is TGTGCCAGCAGCTTAGCAGGACAGTCCTACGAGCAGTACTTC. Amino acids: CASSLAGQSYEQYF.

The table lists this clone with a few counts. DNA of the CDR3: TGTGCCAGCAGCCACTACGACTCCTACGAGCAGTACTTC. Protein: CASSHYDSYEQYF. J is TRBJ2-7 and V is TRBV5-6; D is unclear. Germline V gives CDR1 SGHDT, CDR2 YYEEEE. This CDR3 region has 13 residues. The V and J ends lost 4 bases and 0 bases respectively, with 8 bases between them.

This chain joins TRBV10-3 and TRBJ1-6; TRBD1 agrees at 7 bases. This CDR3 has 14 amino acids. Germline trimming cut 7 bases from V and 5 bases from J; bases unmatched to any gene: 5. The germline gives CDR1 ENHRY, CDR2 SYGVKD. The DNA of the CDR3 is TGTGCCATCACCGGGGACAGTAATAATTCACCCCTCCACTTT. It codes for CAITGDSNNSPLHF.

V usage is TRBV14 and J usage is TRBJ1-2; the D gene is possibly TRBD1 (6 bases). The V end was cut by 6 bases, the J end by 4 bases, with 12 bases between. The CDR3 has 13 residues. From germline, CDR1 is SGHDN and CDR2 FVKESK. CDR3 loop: CASRAGETYGYTF. In DNA, the CDR3 is TGTGCCAGCAGGGCAGGGGAGACCTATGGCTACACCTTC. Looking up the rest from reference TRBV14 and TRBJ1-2 gives the full variable domain: EAGVTQFPSHSVIEKGQTVTLRCDPISGHDNLYWYRRVMGKEIKFLLHFVKESKQDESGMPNNRFLAERTGGTYSTLKVQPAELEDSGVYFCASRAGETYGYTFGSGTRLTVV.

The rearrangement links TRBV19 to TRBJ2-5, with TRBD2 identical over 11 bases. This CDR3 comprises 16 residues. Germline values: CDR1 LNHDA, CDR2 SQIVND (reference sequence). The V segment lost 0 bases and the J segment 5 bases; nucleotides outside the gene matches: 5. The CDR3 here is CASSIDNSGGVETQYF. CDR3 nucleotide sequence: TGTGCCAGTAGTATAGACAATAGCGGGGGGGTGGAGACCCAGTACTTC.

V gene TRBV2 combines with J gene TRBJ1-1; no clear D. The CDR3 sequence is 12 residues long. V was cut by 6 bases and J by 2 bases, with 7 bases left in between. Per germline, CDR1 SNHLY and CDR2 FYNNEI. CDR3 nucleotides: TGTGCCAGCAGGGACTCCAACACTGAAGCTTTCTTT. The encoded protein is CASRDSNTEAFF.

The CDR3: CASSQMTGSGYTF. The CDR3 DNA follows: TGTGCCAGCAGTCAGATGACAGGGTCTGGCTACACCTTC. The chain joins TRBV6-5 to TRBJ1-2, with TRBD1 identical over 7 bases. Germline CDR1 MNHEY, CDR2 SVGAGI. The CDR3 runs 13 residues. V was pared by 5 bases and J by 7 bases, with 7 bases of the junction left unmatched.

The chain is built from TRBV19 and TRBJ1-3; TRBD1 might be the D (5 bases). CDR3 length: 14 amino acids. Trimming took off 3 bases at V and 0 bases at J, with 6 bases between the two ends. Germline V gene data show CDR1 as LNHDA and CDR2 as SQIVND (reference sequence). The chain's CDR3 is CASSMTASGNTIYF. CDR3 nucleotides: TGTGCCAGTAGTATGACAGCCTCTGGAAACACCATATATTTT.

The table lists this clone with a few counts. V is TRBV5-5 and J is TRBJ2-2, with 8 positions matching TRBD1. Per the germline V gene, CDR1 is SGHKS and CDR2 is YYEKEE (reference sequence). The CDR3 has 16 amino acids. The J segment lost 5 bases and the V segment lost 2 bases, leaving 8 bases of the junction unmatched. In DNA, the CDR3 is TGTGCCAGCAGCTTAACAGGGGGTCCCTCTACCGGGGAGCTGTTTTTT. Translated: CASSLTGGPSTGELFF.

The chain employs TRBV11-2 and TRBJ1-2, with 9 positions matching TRBD1. The CDR3 contains 14 residues. Germline trimming cut 3 bases from V and 8 bases from J; bases unmatched to any gene: 7. In germline, CDR1 is SGHAT, CDR2 FQNNGV. CDR3 amino acids: CASSFGTGRGGYTF. The CDR3 DNA follows: TGTGCCAGCAGCTTCGGGACAGGGCGGGGAGGCTACACCTTC. Combining the CDR3 with reference TRBV11-2 and TRBJ1-2 gives the whole variable domain EAGVAQSPRYKIIEKRQSVAFWCNPISGHATLYWYQQILGQGPKLLIQFQNNGVVDDSQLPKDRFSAERLKGVDSTLKIQPAKLEDSAVYLCASSFGTGRGGYTFGSGTRLTVV.

The CDR3 coding sequence is TGTGCCAGCAGCCCTGACAGGGTAGGAGATCAGCCCCAGCATTTT. It is translated as CASSPDRVGDQPQHF. This chain uses TRBV7-8 with TRBJ1-5; 7 bases are shared with TRBD1. This CDR3 is built from 15 residues. The ends lost 5 bases at V and 5 bases at J; junction bases unmatched: 9. Per germline, CDR1 SGHVS and CDR2 FQNEAQ.

This chain connects TRBV7-8 to TRBJ1-1; TRBD1 matches 7 bases. Trimming took 7 bases from V and 3 from J; bases not matched to a gene: 8. Germline lookup yields CDR1 SGHVS and CDR2 FQNEAQ. CDR3 length: 14 amino acids. CDR3 in amino acids: CASIAYRGYTEAFF. In DNA, the CDR3 is TGTGCCAGCATCGCCTACAGGGGTTACACTGAAGCTTTCTTT.

The chain joins TRBV27 to TRBJ1-6; no clear D gene. This CDR3 has 14 residues. CDR1 MNHEY and CDR2 SMNVEV come from the germline V gene (reference sequence). Deletions cut 4 bases from V and 9 bases from J, with 13 bases between. The CDR3, as DNA: TGTGCCAGCAGTTCACGACACTCTGCTTCACCCCTCCACTTT. This codes for CASSSRHSASPLHF.

The chain has TRBV2 and TRBJ2-5; 7 positions agree with TRBD1. V shed 6 bases and J 5 bases; nucleotides not matched to a gene: 12. Germline values: CDR1 SNHLY, CDR2 FYNNEI. CDR3 length equals 15 residues. CDR3 DNA sequence: TGTGCCAGCAGGCCATTCGACAGGGCCGGGGAGACCCAGTACTTC. It translates to CASRPFDRAGETQYF.

The V call is TRBV5-1, the J call TRBJ1-4; 9 bases line up with TRBD1. Trimming removed 2 bases from V and 8 bases from J; junction bases left unmatched: 4. CDR1 is SGHRS, CDR2 YFSETQ, per germline. The CDR3 totals 14 residues. CDR3 nucleotides: TGCGCCAGCAGCTTACAGGGGGCTCAAGAAAAACTGTTTTTT. This translates into CASSLQGAQEKLFF.

This chain joins TRBV6-6 and TRBJ2-3; TRBD2 agrees at 11 bases. This CDR3 is built from 15 residues. Per germline, CDR1 MNHNY and CDR2 SVGAGI (reference sequence). The J segment lost 6 bases and the V segment lost 2 bases, leaving 4 bases of the junction unmatched. As DNA, the CDR3 is TGTGCCAGCAGTTACGTAGCGGGGGGGAGGGATACGCAGTATTTT. Its translation: CASSYVAGGRDTQYF.

The chain joins TRBV13 to TRBJ2-2; D gene unclear. CDR3 length equals 12 residues. The V gene's germline CDR1 is PRHDT and CDR2 FYEKMQ (reference sequence). Trimming removed 6 bases from V and 3 bases from J, with 5 bases in between. The CDR3 region has the DNA TGTGCCAGCAGACTTTACACCGGGGAGCTGTTTTTT. Amino acid sequence: CASRLYTGELFF.

The CDR3 nucleotides read TGTGCCAGCAGCGTAGGGGGACTAGAGTTCGGTGAGCAGTTCTTC. Translated: CASSVGGLEFGEQFF. V usage is TRBV9 and J usage is TRBJ2-1, with TRBD2 identical over 8 bases. CDR1 and CDR2 (germline): SGDLS, YYNGEE. Trimming took 0 bases from V and 9 from J; bases not matched to a gene: 8. The CDR3 consists of 15 residues. The full variable domain, in which reference TRBV9 and TRBJ2-1 provide the parts outside the CDR3, is DSGVTQTPKHLITATGQRVTLRCSPRSGDLSVYWYQQSLDQGLQFLIQYYNGEERAKGNILERFSAQQFPDLHSELNLSSLELGDSALYFCASSVGGLEFGEQFFGPGTRLTVL.

V usage is TRBV2 and J usage is TRBJ1-6, with 9 bases matching TRBD1. CDR1 SNHLY and CDR2 FYNNEI come from the germline V gene. The CDR3 extends over 17 amino acids. V trimming: 9 bases; J trimming: 3 bases; junction bases outside the gene matches: 12. The CDR3 is CASTGTGRTFYNSPLHF. The CDR3, as DNA: TGTGCCAGTACCGGGACAGGGAGGACTTTCTATAATTCACCCCTCCACTTT.